The clone carrying this TCR beta chain was detected a few times. Its specificity is not known. The junction does not match germline at one end; this may be a read error. This CDR3 spans 13 amino acids. The data were taken from a study of T cells in Graves' hyperthyroidism and ophthalmopathy. Using RNA transcripts as the source, TCR beta CDR3 regions were amplified. With the HTBI primer set, the TCR CDR3 went through a first round of RT-PCR. One entry per CDR3 protein, called by TCRdb with MiXCR from the multiplex PCR reads. The repertoire holds 500,000 to 550,000 distinct CDR3 sequences, with under 25% as singletons. Patients between 18 and 65 years old had hyperthyroidism, newly diagnosed and lasting under 2 months. Fresh 10 ml peripheral blood yielded PBMCs. General study points: Through a model of 13 V-J features, ophthalmopathy was separated from stable hyperthyroidism.

The receptor comes from a young man with Graves' hyperthyroidism. The chain employs TRBV12-3 or TRBV12-4 and TRBJ1-1; D not resolved. Material: blood. This CDR3 is CASSFGPNTEACF. The CDR3 coding sequence is TGTGCCAGCAGTTTTGGACCGAACACTGAAGCTTGCTTT.